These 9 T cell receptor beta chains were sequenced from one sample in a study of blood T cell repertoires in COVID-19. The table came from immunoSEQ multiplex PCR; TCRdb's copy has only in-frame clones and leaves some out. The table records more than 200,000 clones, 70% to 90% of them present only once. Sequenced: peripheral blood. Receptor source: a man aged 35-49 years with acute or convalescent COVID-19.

The CDR3 here is CASSLETTFGETQYF. The CDR3 DNA follows: TGTGCCAGCAGCTTGGAGACTACCTTCGGAGAGACCCAGTACTTC. The chain couples TRBV5-4 to TRBJ2-5; TRBD2 is a possible D gene (5 bases). CDR3 length: 15 amino acids. CDR1 and CDR2 from the germline V gene are SGHNT and YYREEE (reference sequence). V lost 0 bases to trimming and J lost 4 bases, with 13 bases between them.

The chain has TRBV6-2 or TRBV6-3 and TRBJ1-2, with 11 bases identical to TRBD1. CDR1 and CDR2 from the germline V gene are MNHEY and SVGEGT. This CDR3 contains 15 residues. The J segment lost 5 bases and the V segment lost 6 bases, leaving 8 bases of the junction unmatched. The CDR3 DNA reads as TGTGCCAGCAGCCAAGGACAGGGGGCCGTGTATGGCTACACCTTC. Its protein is CASSQGQGAVYGYTF.

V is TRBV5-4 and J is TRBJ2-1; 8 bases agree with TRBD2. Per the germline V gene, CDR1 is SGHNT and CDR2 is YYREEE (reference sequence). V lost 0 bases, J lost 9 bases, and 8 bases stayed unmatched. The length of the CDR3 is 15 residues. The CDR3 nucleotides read TGTGCCAGCAGCTTGGGACTAGCGCGAAAGGGTGAGCAGTTCTTC. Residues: CASSLGLARKGEQFF.

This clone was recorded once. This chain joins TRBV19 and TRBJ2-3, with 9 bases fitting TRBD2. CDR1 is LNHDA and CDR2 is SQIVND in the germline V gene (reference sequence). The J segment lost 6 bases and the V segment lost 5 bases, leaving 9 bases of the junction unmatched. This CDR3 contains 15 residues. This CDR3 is CASSQTSGRSDTQYF. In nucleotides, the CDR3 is TGTGCCAGTAGTCAGACTAGCGGACGGTCTGATACGCAGTATTTT.

The DNA for the CDR3 is TGTGCCTGGAGTGTGGGTACCGCGAGGGACACCGGGGAGCTGTTTTTT. This sequence encodes CAWSVGTARDTGELFF. The chain couples TRBV30 to TRBJ2-2, with D possibly being TRBD2 (5 bases). Trimming took 0 bases from V and 3 from J, leaving 14 bases between them. Germline V lookup: CDR1 GTSNPN, CDR2 SVGIG (reference sequence). The CDR3 length is 16 residues.

The CDR3 sequence: CASSLGGPSSYNEQFF. CDR3 nucleotide sequence: TGTGCCAGCAGCTTAGGTGGCCCAAGCTCCTACAATGAGCAGTTCTTC. The chain links TRBV7-2 to TRBJ2-1; D is uncertain. Trimming cost V 1 base and J 0 bases, with 10 bases left between them. From germline, CDR1 is SGHTA and CDR2 FQGNSA. The CDR3 totals 16 residues.

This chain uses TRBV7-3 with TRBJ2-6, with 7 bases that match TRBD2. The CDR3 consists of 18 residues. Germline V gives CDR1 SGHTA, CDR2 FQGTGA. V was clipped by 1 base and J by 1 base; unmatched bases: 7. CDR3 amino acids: CASSLKGLGRSGANVLTF. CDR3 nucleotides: TGTGCCAGCAGCTTAAAAGGACTCGGGAGGTCTGGGGCCAACGTCCTGACTTTC.

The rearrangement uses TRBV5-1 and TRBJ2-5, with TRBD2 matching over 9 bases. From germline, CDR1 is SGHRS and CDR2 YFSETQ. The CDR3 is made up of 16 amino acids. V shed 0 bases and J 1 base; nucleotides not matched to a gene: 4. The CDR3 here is CASSLGGGAGQETQYF. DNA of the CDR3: TGCGCCAGCAGCTTGGGCGGGGGGGCCGGCCAAGAGACCCAGTACTTC.

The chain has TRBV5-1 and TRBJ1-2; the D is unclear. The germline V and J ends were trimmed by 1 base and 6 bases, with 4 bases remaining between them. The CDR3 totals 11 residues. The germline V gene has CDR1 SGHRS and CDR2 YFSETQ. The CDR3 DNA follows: TGCGCCAGCAGCTTGAACAATGGCTACACCTTC. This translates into CASSLNNGYTF.